Sequencing of this T cell receptor (beta chain) was carried out in a study of blood T cell repertoires in COVID-19. In the study overall: Donors in the United States, Italy and Spain gave samples during acute or convalescent COVID-19. The analysed material was cDNA or gDNA that came from T cells, B-cell-depleted T cells, or PBMCs.

Assay: immunoSEQ multiplex PCR; the TCRdb copy retains only in-frame clones and omits some. The sample holds over 200,000 clones, 80% to 90% seen once. In germline, CDR1 is SGHAT, CDR2 FQNNGV. The length of the CDR3 is 16 residues. Trimming pared 1 base from V and 0 bases from J, leaving 13 bases between. Symptom resolution, clearance, or two negative PCRs marked donors in Cohort 3 as recovered. The sample comprised PBMCs or T cells enriched from blood (not recorded which). This clonotype was obtained from a woman in her fifties or sixties who had recovered from COVID-19. The chain is built from TRBV11-2 and TRBJ2-7; possible D gene TRBD2, 5 bases. In DNA, the CDR3 is TGTGCCAGCAGCTTAGGGAGGACTCTTCGCTCCTACGAGCAGTACTTC. As protein: CASSLGRTLRSYEQYF. Full variable domain (rest looked up from reference TRBV11-2 and TRBJ2-7): EAGVAQSPRYKIIEKRQSVAFWCNPISGHATLYWYQQILGQGPKLLIQFQNNGVVDDSQLPKDRFSAERLKGVDSTLKIQPAKLEDSAVYLCASSLGRTLRSYEQYFGPGTRLTVT.